The 25 T cell receptor beta chains reported below all come from one sample, sequenced in a study of T cells in Graves' hyperthyroidism and ophthalmopathy. The investigators amplified TCR beta CDR3 regions from RNA transcripts. The HTBI primer set served for first-round RT-PCR of the TCR CDR3. Each CDR3 protein is one row after TCRdb ran MiXCR on the multiplex PCR reads. The data show around 720,000 distinct CDR3 sequences, under 45% seen once. The sample taken for sequencing was blood. These receptors were obtained from a woman aged 40 to 49 with Graves' hyperthyroidism.

There are a few counts of this clonotype. V and J are TRBV20-1 and TRBJ1-5; TRBD1 matches 10 bases. This CDR3 spans 16 amino acids. Germline assignment: CDR1 DFQATT and CDR2 SNEGSKA (reference sequence). After removal of 4 bases from V and 2 bases from J, the junction contained 8 bases not matched to a gene. The CDR3 nucleotides read TGCAGTGCTACCCGACAGGGGGCTAGTGGCAATCAGCCCCAGCATTTT. Protein sequence: CSATRQGASGNQPQHF.

The rearrangement joins TRBV7-8 to TRBJ2-7; 13 bases align to TRBD2. The germline V gene encodes CDR1 SGHVS and CDR2 FQNEAQ. Trimming at V came to 1 base and at J to 6 bases, leaving 6 bases not matched to a gene. There are 16 residues in the CDR3. CDR3 in amino acids: CASSLVGLAGAGEQYF. In DNA, the CDR3 is TGTGCCAGCAGCTTAGTTGGACTAGCGGGAGCCGGCGAGCAGTACTTC.

The chain employs TRBV19 and TRBJ2-6; D remains unclear. V was cut by 3 bases and J by 0 bases, with 12 bases left in between. Germline CDR1 is LNHDA and CDR2 is SQIVND (reference sequence). CDR3 length: 17 residues. The CDR3 region has the DNA TGTGCCAGTAGTATTTGGGTCCCCTTCTCTGGGGCCAACGTCCTGACTTTC. It codes for CASSIWVPFSGANVLTF.

The chain recombines TRBV10-3 with TRBJ2-3; TRBD2 matches 13 bases. V lost 9 bases and J lost 2; bases outside the gene matches: 8. CDR1 ENHRY and CDR2 SYGVKD come from the germline V gene. CDR3 length equals 16 residues. CDR3 DNA: TGTGCCATAAAACCGGGACTAGCGGGATCCACAGATACGCAGTATTTT. Encoded protein: CAIKPGLAGSTDTQYF.

This chain uses TRBV7-3 with TRBJ2-5; 9 bases map to TRBD2. Germline loops: CDR1 SGHTA, CDR2 FQGTGA. The CDR3 runs 13 residues. The V gene end was trimmed by 7 bases and the J gene end by 5 bases; junction bases not matched to a gene: 5. This CDR3 reads CASTAGGAETQYF. CDR3 DNA sequence: TGTGCCAGCACCGCGGGGGGGGCGGAGACCCAGTACTTC.

This clonotype was counted ten times or more. V and J are TRBV10-3 and TRBJ1-1; perhaps TRBD1 as D (6 bases). The CDR3 extends over 14 amino acids. The germline V gene has CDR1 ENHRY and CDR2 SYGVKD. V dropped 9 bases and J dropped 0 bases, with 14 bases sitting between them. The DNA of the CDR3 is TGTGCCATTGGCACAGGGCTCATGAACACTGAAGCTTTCTTT. It translates to CAIGTGLMNTEAFF.

A few counts support this clonotype. This chain uses TRBV9 with TRBJ1-2; D may be TRBD1 (5 bases). CDR3 length equals 15 residues. Germline V gene data show CDR1 as SGDLS and CDR2 as YYNGEE. V lost 6 bases to trimming and J lost 1 base, with 16 bases between them. Here the CDR3 DNA reads TGTGCCAGCATCGAACTCAGGGTATATAACTATGGCTACACCTTC. This sequence encodes CASIELRVYNYGYTF.

A few counts support this clonotype. The chain employs TRBV7-2 and TRBJ2-5, with D uncertain. Germline CDR1 reads SGHTA; CDR2 reads FQGNSA. Trimming removed 5 bases from V and 4 bases from J, with 8 bases in between. CDR3 length: 12 residues. The CDR3 bases are TGTGCCAGCAGCCAACGAGGAGAGACCCAGTACTTC. Translation: CASSQRGETQYF. The entire variable domain, with the rest obtained from reference TRBV7-2 and TRBJ2-5, is as follows: GAGVSQSPSNKVTEKGKDVELRCDPISGHTALYWYRQSLGQGLEFLIYFQGNSAPDKSGLPSDRFSAERTGGSVSTLTIQRTQQEDSAVYLCASSQRGETQYFGPGTRLLVL.

This clonotype was seen many times. CDR3 nucleotides: TGTGCCAGCAGCGCCGAACCGGGACCGCCCCACTACGAGCAGTACTTC. As protein: CASSAEPGPPHYEQYF. The chain recombines TRBV11-2 with TRBJ2-7; D might be TRBD1 or TRBD2, each matching 5 bases. The germline V gene encodes CDR1 SGHAT and CDR2 FQNNGV. The V end was cut by 5 bases, the J end by 3 bases, with 20 bases between. The CDR3 totals 16 residues. The complete variable domain, with remaining parts taken from reference TRBV11-2 and TRBJ2-7, reads EAGVAQSPRYKIIEKRQSVAFWCNPISGHATLYWYQQILGQGPKLLIQFQNNGVVDDSQLPKDRFSAERLKGVDSTLKIQPAKLEDSAVYLCASSAEPGPPHYEQYFGPGTRLTVT.

There are a few counts of this clonotype. The chain joins TRBV19 to TRBJ1-5; D unresolved. Germline-derived CDR1 and CDR2 are LNHDA and SQIVND (reference sequence). This CDR3 is 13 amino acids long. V was trimmed by 5 bases and J by 9 bases, leaving 14 bases between them. CDR3 nucleotides: TGTGCCAGTAGTTTATACCGGGAACGGCCCCAGCATTTT. Encoded protein: CASSLYRERPQHF.

This clonotype was seen a few times. This chain connects TRBV6-2 or TRBV6-3 to TRBJ1-2; D not resolved. This CDR3 comprises 13 residues. Between the trimmed V and J ends, which lost 7 bases and 2 bases, there was a span of 11 bases. Germline V gene sequence: CDR1 MNHEY, CDR2 SVGEGT. CDR3 nucleotides: TGTGCCAGCAAGAGGCTTTCCAACTATGGCTACACCTTC. Amino acid sequence: CASKRLSNYGYTF.

CDR3 sequence: CATSAPSGTGQETQYF. The CDR3 bases are TGTGCCACCAGTGCCCCCTCCGGGACAGGGCAAGAGACCCAGTACTTC. This chain links TRBV24-1 with TRBJ2-5; 9 positions agree with TRBD1. Germline lookup yields CDR1 KGHDR and CDR2 SFDVKD. V dropped 5 bases and J dropped 2; count of bases not matched to a gene: 8. This CDR3 has 16 residues.

The gene calls are TRBV30 and TRBJ1-2, with D unclear. The germline V and J ends were trimmed by 2 bases and 6 bases, with 10 bases remaining between them. CDR3 size: 12 residues. Germline-derived CDR1 and CDR2 are GTSNPN and SVGIG (reference sequence). The DNA for the CDR3 is TGTGCCTGGAGTTGGCTGGTGGATGGCTACACCTTC. It is translated as CAWSWLVDGYTF. Variable domain in full (rest from reference TRBV30 and TRBJ1-2): SQTIHQWPATLVQPVGSPLSLECTVEGTSNPNLYWYRQAAGRGLQLLFYSVGIGQISSEVPQNLSASRPQDRQFILSSKKLLLSDSGFYLCAWSWLVDGYTFGSGTRLTVV.

V usage is TRBV10-2 and J usage is TRBJ1-5; D gene uncertain. CDR3 length: 15 residues. V was clipped by 6 bases and J by 7 bases, with 19 bases between them. Germline CDR1 and CDR2: WSHSY and SAAADI. CDR3 sequence (DNA): TGCGCCAGCAGCCAAGGTGGGGAAGTCCAGCAGCCCCAGCATTTT. Its translation: CASSQGGEVQQPQHF.

This clonotype showed up many times. One end of the junction does not line up with germline, which may come from a read error. V gene TRBV5-6 combines with J gene TRBJ1-2; possible D gene TRBD1, 5 bases. Germline V gene sequence: CDR1 SGHDT, CDR2 YYEEEE. This CDR3 is built from 16 residues. This CDR3 is CASRLAGSLANYGYTF. As DNA, the CDR3 is TGTGCCAGCAGGTTGGCAGGGAGTTTAGCTAACTATGGCTACACCTTC.

With regard to this clonotype: Possible read error: a much larger clone is one base away. The chain links TRBV5-6 to TRBJ1-6, with D unclear. The CDR3 loop spans 14 amino acids. Germline CDR1 is SGHDT and CDR2 is YYEEEE. Trimming left V 0 bases short and J 14 bases short, with 15 bases between. CDR3 nucleotide sequence: TGTGCCAGCAGCTTGGGGAGTGAGGTGGGAGCCCTCCACTTT. Amino acid sequence: CASSLGSEVGALHF.

The rearrangement links TRBV2 to TRBJ2-7; tentative D call: TRBD1 (6 bases). The J call may be incorrect, as the DNA end agrees better with TRBJ2-1. The CDR3 length is 14 residues. Germline CDR1 reads SNHLY; CDR2 reads FYNNEI. This CDR3 is CASISLQGYNEQFF. The CDR3 DNA reads TGTGCCAGCATAAGTCTACAGGGCTACAATGAGCAGTTCTTC.

The rearrangement uses TRBV7-9 and TRBJ1-2, with D possibly being TRBD1 (5 bases). CDR3 size: 16 residues. The germline gives CDR1 SEHNR, CDR2 FQNEAQ (reference sequence). Trimming took 0 bases from V and 0 from J, leaving 11 bases between them. CDR3 coding DNA: TGTGCCAGCAGCTTAGCATCAGGGAACCCTAACTATGGCTACACCTTC. This encodes CASSLASGNPNYGYTF.

The rearrangement uses TRBV10-3 and TRBJ2-7; possibly TRBD1 or TRBD2 for D (5 bases each). CDR1 and CDR2 from the germline V gene are ENHRY and SYGVKD. The CDR3 consists of 14 residues. The ends were cut back, 6 bases at V and 2 bases at J, with 14 bases in the middle. This CDR3 reads CAISESGPPYEQYF. The CDR3 region has the DNA TGTGCCATCAGCGAATCGGGACCCCCCTACGAGCAGTACTTC.

This clonotype was detected ten times or more. The chain recombines TRBV29-1 with TRBJ1-2, with D unclear. The CDR3 is 10 residues long. V gave up 2 bases and J gave up 6 bases, with 4 bases separating them. Per the germline V gene, CDR1 is SQVTM and CDR2 is ANQGSEA. CDR3 amino acids: CSVESDGYTF. The CDR3, as DNA: TGCAGCGTTGAATCGGATGGCTACACCTTC.

The chain employs TRBV20-1 and TRBJ1-5; D not certain. Germline CDR1 DFQATT, CDR2 SNEGSKA (reference sequence). V lost 5 bases, J lost 5 bases, and 13 bases lay in between. The CDR3 is 13 residues long. CDR3 nucleotide sequence: TGCAGTGCTGCCTTTTTGTGGGATCAGCCCCAGCATTTT. Residues: CSAAFLWDQPQHF.

The rearrangement joins TRBV10-2 to TRBJ1-2, with 8 positions matching TRBD1. V lost 4 bases, J lost 2 bases, and 15 bases stayed unmatched. The CDR3 totals 18 residues. Per germline, CDR1 WSHSY and CDR2 SAAADI. DNA for the CDR3: TGCGCCAGCAGTGGACTGGACAGGGCGCAAGGGACGAACTATGGCTACACCTTC. This codes for CASSGLDRAQGTNYGYTF.

This clonotype was detected many times. The chain is built from TRBV19 and TRBJ1-1, with a possible D match to TRBD1 (5 bases). Germline V gene lookup returns CDR1 LNHDA and CDR2 SQIVND (reference sequence). V dropped 3 bases and J dropped 6 bases, with 14 bases sitting between them. The CDR3 totals 14 residues. CDR3 protein: CASSMGSRGSEAFF. DNA of the CDR3: TGTGCCAGTAGTATGGGTTCAAGGGGATCTGAAGCTTTCTTT. Full variable domain (missing parts from reference TRBV19 and TRBJ1-1): DGGITQSPKYLFRKEGQNVTLSCEQNLNHDAMYWYRQDPGQGLRLIYYSQIVNDFQKGDIAEGYSVSREKKESFPLTVTSAQKNPTAFYLCASSMGSRGSEAFFGQGTRLTVV.

This chain connects TRBV5-6 to TRBJ2-2; D gene unclear. V shed 2 bases and J shed 5 bases, with 7 bases lying between them. The CDR3 has 13 residues. CDR1 and CDR2 (germline): SGHDT, YYEEEE. Written as DNA, the CDR3 is TGTGCCAGCAGCTTTAGCAGTACCGGGGAGCTGTTTTTT. Protein product: CASSFSSTGELFF.

The CDR3 reads CAISESEDRVSQYF. CDR3 sequence (DNA): TGTGCCATCAGTGAGTCGGAGGACAGGGTGTCCCAGTACTTC. The V gene is TRBV10-3, the J gene TRBJ2-5; TRBD1 matches 8 bases. The length of the CDR3 is 14 residues. After removal of 0 bases from V and 9 bases from J, the junction contained 6 bases not matched to a gene. Germline CDR1 is ENHRY and CDR2 is SYGVKD.